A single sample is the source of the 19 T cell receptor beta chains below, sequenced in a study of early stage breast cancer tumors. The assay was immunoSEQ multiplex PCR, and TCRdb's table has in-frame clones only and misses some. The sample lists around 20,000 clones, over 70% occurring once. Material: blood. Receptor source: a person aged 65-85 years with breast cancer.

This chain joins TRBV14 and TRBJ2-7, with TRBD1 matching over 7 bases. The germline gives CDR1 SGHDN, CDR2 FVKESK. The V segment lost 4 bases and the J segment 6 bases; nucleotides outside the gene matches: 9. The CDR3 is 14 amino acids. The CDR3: CASSLQGPGIEQYF. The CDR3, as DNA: TGTGCCAGCAGCCTACAGGGGCCAGGCATCGAGCAGTACTTC.

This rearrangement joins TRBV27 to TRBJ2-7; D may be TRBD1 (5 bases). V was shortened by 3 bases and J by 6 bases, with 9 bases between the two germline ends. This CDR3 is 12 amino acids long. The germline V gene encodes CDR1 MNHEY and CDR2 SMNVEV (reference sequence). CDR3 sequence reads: CASSFLGAEQYF. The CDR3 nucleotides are TGTGCCAGCAGTTTCTTAGGGGCCGAGCAGTACTTC.

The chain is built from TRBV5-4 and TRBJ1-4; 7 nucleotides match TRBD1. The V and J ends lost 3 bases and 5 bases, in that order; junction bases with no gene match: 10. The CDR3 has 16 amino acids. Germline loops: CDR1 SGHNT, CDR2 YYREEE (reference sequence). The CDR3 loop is CASSSTRQGGNEKLFF. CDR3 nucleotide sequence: TGTGCCAGCAGCTCCACACGACAGGGTGGCAATGAAAAACTGTTTTTT.

The chain's CDR3 is CASRETGGWTEAFF. The CDR3 nucleotides are TGCGCCAGCAGGGAAACAGGGGGCTGGACTGAAGCTTTCTTT. This rearrangement joins TRBV5-1 to TRBJ1-1, with 9 bases matching TRBD1. The CDR3 has 14 residues. The trim removed 5 bases at V and 5 bases at J, leaving 7 bases unmatched. Germline loops: CDR1 SGHRS, CDR2 YFSETQ.

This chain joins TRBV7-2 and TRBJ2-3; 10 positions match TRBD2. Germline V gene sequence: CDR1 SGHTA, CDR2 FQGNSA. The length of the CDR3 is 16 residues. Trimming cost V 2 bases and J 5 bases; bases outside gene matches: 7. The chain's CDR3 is CASSLFRAGGLDTQYF. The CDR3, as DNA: TGTGCCAGCAGCTTATTCAGAGCGGGGGGGTTAGATACGCAGTATTTT.

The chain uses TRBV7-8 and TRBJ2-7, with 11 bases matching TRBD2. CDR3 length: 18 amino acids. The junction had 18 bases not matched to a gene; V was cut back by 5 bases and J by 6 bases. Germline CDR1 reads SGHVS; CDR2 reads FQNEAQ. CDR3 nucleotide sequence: TGTGCCAGCAGCCGGGGGACTAGCGGTGGGGCGTGGGGGTTCGAGCAGTACTTC. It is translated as CASSRGTSGGAWGFEQYF.

In DNA, the CDR3 is TGTGCCAGCAGCTTGGGACAGGGGAACTACAATGAGCAGTTCTTC. This sequence encodes CASSLGQGNYNEQFF. The V gene is TRBV7-9, the J gene TRBJ2-1; 10 bases match TRBD1. CDR1 and CDR2 (germline): SEHNR, FQNEAQ (reference sequence). CDR3 length: 15 residues. The J segment lost 3 bases and the V segment lost 3 bases, leaving 2 bases of the junction unmatched.

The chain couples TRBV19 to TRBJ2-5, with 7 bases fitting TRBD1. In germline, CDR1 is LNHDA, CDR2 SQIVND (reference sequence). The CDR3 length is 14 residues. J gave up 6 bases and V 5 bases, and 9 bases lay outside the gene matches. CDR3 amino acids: CASSVQGMGKTQYF. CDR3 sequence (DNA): TGTGCCAGTAGTGTACAGGGGATGGGGAAGACCCAGTACTTC.

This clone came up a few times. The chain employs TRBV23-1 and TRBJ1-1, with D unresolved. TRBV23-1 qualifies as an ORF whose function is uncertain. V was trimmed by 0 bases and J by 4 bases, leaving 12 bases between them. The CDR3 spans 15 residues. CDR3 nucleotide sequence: TGCGCCAGCAGTCAATCGGCGGGGTGGGTCACTGAAGCTTTCTTT. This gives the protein CASSQSAGWVTEAFF.

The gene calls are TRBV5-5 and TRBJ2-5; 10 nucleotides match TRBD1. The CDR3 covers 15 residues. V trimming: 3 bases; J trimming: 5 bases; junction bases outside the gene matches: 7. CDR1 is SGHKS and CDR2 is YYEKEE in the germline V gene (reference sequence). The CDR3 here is CASSSDRGRYETQYF. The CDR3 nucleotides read TGTGCCAGCAGCTCGGACAGGGGGAGGTATGAGACCCAGTACTTC.

The CDR3 spells CAGSTGNSGNTIYF. Here the CDR3 DNA reads TGTGCCGGATCGACAGGGAACTCTGGAAACACCATATATTTT. The rearrangement uses TRBV7-9 and TRBJ1-3, with TRBD1 identical over 7 bases. This CDR3 has 14 residues. Losses at the gene ends were 11 bases for V and 0 bases for J; bases not matched to a gene: 7. Germline V gene sequence: CDR1 SEHNR, CDR2 FQNEAQ (reference sequence). Full variable domain (outside the CDR3, taken from reference TRBV7-9 and TRBJ1-3): DTGVSQNPRHKITKRGQNVTFRCDPISEHNRLYWYRQTLGQGPEFLTYFQNEAQLEKSRLLSDRFSAERPKGSFSTLEIQRTEQGDSAMYLCAGSTGNSGNTIYFGEGSWLTVV.

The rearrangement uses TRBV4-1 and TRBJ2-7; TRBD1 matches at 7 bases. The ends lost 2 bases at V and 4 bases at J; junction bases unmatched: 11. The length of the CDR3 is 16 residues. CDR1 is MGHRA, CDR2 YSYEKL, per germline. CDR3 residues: CASSQSTGTARYEQYF. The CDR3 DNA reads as TGCGCCAGCAGCCAATCAACCGGGACAGCGCGATACGAGCAGTACTTC.

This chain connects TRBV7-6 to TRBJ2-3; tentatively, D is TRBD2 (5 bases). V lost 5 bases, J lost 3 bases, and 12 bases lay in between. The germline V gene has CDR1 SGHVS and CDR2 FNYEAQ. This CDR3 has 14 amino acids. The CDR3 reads CASSRERPTDTQYF. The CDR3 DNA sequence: TGTGCCAGCAGCCGGGAACGGCCGACAGATACGCAGTATTTT.

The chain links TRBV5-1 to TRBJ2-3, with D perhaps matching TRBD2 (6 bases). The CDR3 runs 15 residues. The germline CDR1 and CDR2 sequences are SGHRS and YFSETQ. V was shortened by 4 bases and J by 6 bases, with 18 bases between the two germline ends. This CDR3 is CASSPRDSPADTQYF. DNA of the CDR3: TGCGCCAGCAGCCCCCGGGACTCTCCGGCGGATACGCAGTATTTT.

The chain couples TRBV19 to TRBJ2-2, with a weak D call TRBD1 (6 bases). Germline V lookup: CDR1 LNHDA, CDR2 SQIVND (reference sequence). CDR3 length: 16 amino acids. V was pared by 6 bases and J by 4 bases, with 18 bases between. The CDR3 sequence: CASRVTGTRVTGELFF. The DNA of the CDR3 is TGTGCCAGTAGGGTGACCGGGACAAGGGTCACCGGGGAGCTGTTTTTT. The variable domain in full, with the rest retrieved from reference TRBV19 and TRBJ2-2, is DGGITQSPKYLFRKEGQNVTLSCEQNLNHDAMYWYRQDPGQGLRLIYYSQIVNDFQKGDIAEGYSVSREKKESFPLTVTSAQKNPTAFYLCASRVTGTRVTGELFFGEGSRLTVL.

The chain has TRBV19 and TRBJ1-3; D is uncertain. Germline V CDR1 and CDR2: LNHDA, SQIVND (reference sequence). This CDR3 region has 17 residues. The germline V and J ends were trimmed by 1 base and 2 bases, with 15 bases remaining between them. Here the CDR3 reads CASSIGGGLTTGNTIYF. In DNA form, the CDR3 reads TGTGCCAGTAGTATAGGAGGAGGGCTGACAACTGGAAACACCATATATTTT.

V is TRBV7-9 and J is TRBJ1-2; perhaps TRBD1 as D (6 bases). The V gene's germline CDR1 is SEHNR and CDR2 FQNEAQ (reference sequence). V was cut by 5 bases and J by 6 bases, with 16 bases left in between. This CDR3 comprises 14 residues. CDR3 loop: CASSPLRGADGYTF. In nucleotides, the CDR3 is TGTGCCAGCAGCCCGTTGCGGGGGGCGGATGGCTACACCTTC.

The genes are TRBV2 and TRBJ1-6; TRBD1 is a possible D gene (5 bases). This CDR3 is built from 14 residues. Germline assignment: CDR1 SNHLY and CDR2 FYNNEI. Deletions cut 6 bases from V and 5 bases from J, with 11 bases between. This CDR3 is CASSLTVNNSPLHF. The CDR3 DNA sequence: TGTGCCAGCAGCTTGACAGTGAATAATTCACCCCTCCACTTT.

The CDR3 spells CASSLVRGAGEQYF. DNA for the CDR3: TGTGCCAGCAGCTTGGTGAGGGGAGCGGGTGAGCAGTACTTC. V and J are TRBV5-8 and TRBJ2-7; D perhaps matches TRBD2 (6 bases). The CDR3 has 14 residues. Germline CDR1 and CDR2: SGHTS and YDEGEE. The V end was cut by 0 bases, the J end by 7 bases, with 14 bases between.